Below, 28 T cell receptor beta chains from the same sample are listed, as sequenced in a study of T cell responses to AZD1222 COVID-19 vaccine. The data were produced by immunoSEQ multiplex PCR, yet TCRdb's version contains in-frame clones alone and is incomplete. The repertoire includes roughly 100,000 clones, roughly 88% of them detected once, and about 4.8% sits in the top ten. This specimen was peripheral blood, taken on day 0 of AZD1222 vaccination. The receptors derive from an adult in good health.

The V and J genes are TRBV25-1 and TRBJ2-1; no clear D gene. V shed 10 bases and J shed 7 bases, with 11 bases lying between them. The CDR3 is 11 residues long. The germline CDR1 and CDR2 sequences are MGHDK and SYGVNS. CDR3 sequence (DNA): TGTGCCACACTATTGTGGAATGAGCAGTTCTTC. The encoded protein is CATLLWNEQFF.

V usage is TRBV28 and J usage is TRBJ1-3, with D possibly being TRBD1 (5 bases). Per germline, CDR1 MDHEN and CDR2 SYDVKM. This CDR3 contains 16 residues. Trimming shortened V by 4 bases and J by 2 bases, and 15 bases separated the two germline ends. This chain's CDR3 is CASSSGGEGAGNTIYF. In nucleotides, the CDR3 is TGTGCCAGCAGTTCAGGTGGGGAAGGGGCTGGAAACACCATATATTTT.

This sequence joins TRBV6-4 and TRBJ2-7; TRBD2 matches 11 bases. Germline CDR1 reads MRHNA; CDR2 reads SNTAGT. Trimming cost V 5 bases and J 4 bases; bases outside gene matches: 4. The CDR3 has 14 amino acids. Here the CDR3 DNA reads TGTGCCAGCAGTCCCGGGACTAGCGGATACGAGCAGTACTTC. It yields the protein CASSPGTSGYEQYF.

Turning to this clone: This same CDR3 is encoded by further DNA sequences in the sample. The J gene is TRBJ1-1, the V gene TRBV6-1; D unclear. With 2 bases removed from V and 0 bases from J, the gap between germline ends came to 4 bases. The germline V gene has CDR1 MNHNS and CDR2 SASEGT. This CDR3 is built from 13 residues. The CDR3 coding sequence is TGTGCCAGCAGTGAAACGGTGAACACTGAAGCTTTCTTT. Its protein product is CASSETVNTEAFF.

CDR3 DNA sequence: TGTGCCAGCAGCCAAAGCTCAGAAGGGACCCAGTACTTC. Its translation is CASSQSSEGTQYF. The chain links TRBV3-1 (or the pseudogene TRBV3-2) to TRBJ2-5; D call uncertain. The CDR3 contains 13 residues. Germline loops: CDR1 LGHDT, CDR2 YNNKEL (reference sequence). Trimming took 2 bases from V and 7 from J, leaving 11 bases between them.

The CDR3 region has the DNA TGTGCCAGCAGCGCTTCGTCGCCCGGAAACACCATATATTTT. This gives the protein CASSASSPGNTIYF. V and J are TRBV9 and TRBJ1-3; D is undetermined. Trimming shortened V by 3 bases and J by 4 bases, and 11 bases separated the two germline ends. This CDR3 contains 14 residues. Germline-derived CDR1 and CDR2 are SGDLS and YYNGEE.

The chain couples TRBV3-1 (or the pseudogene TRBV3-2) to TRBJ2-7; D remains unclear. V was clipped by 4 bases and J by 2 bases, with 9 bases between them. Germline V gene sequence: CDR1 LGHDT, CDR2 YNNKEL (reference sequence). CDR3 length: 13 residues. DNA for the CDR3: TGTGCCAGCAGCCTCGGTGAGACCTACGAGCAGTACTTC. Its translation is CASSLGETYEQYF.

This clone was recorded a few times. The CDR3 sequence: CASSSTTGGGNQPQHF. CDR3 DNA sequence: TGTGCCAGCAGCTCAACCACAGGGGGAGGTAATCAGCCCCAGCATTTT. The J gene is TRBJ1-5, the V gene TRBV7-2; 8 bases map to TRBD1. The germline CDR1 and CDR2 sequences are SGHTA and FQGNSA. This CDR3 has 16 residues. V lost 4 bases to trimming and J lost 4 bases; unmatched junction nucleotides: 9. Filled out from reference TRBV7-2 and TRBJ1-5, the complete variable domain reads GAGVSQSPSNKVTEKGKDVELRCDPISGHTALYWYRQSLGQGLEFLIYFQGNSAPDKSGLPSDRFSAERTGGSVSTLTIQRTQQEDSAVYLCASSSTTGGGNQPQHFGDGTRLSIL.

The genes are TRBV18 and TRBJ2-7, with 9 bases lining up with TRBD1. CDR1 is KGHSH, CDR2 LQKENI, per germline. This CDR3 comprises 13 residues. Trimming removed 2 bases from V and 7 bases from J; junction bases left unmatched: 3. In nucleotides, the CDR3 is TGTGCCAGCTCACCAAGGACAGGGGTTGAGCAGTACTTC. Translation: CASSPRTGVEQYF.

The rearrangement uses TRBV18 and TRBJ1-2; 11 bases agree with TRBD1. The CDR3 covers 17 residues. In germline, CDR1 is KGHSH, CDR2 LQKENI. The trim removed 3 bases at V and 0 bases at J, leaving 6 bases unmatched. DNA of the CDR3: TGTGCCAGCTCACCTCGGAGGACAGGGGGCACTAACTATGGCTACACCTTC. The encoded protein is CASSPRRTGGTNYGYTF.

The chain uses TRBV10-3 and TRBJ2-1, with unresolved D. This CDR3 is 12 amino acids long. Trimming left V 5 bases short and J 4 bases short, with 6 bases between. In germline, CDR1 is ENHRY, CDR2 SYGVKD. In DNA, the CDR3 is TGTGCCATCAGTCAGGAGTACAATGAGCAGTTCTTC. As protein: CAISQEYNEQFF.

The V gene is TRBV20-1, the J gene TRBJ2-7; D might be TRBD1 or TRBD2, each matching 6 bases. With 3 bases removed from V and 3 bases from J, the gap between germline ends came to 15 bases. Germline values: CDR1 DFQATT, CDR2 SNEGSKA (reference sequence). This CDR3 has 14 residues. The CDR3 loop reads CSASSPKGGYEQYF. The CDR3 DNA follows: TGCAGTGCTAGTTCTCCGAAGGGGGGCTACGAGCAGTACTTC.

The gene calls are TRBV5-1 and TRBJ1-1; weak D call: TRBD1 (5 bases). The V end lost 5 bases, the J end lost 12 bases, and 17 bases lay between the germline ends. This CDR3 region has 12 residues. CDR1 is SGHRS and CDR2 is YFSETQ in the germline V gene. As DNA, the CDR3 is TGCGCCAGCAGTCCCCAGGGAAGAGAAACTTTCTTT. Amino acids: CASSPQGRETFF.

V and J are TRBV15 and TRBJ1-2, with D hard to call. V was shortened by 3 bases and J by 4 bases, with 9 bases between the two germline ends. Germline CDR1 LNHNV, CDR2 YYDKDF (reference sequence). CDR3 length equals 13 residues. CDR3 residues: CATSRQTVYGYTF. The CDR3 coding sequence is TGTGCCACCAGCAGGCAAACAGTCTATGGCTACACCTTC. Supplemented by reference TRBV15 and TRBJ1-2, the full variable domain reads DAMVIQNPRYQVTQFGKPVTLSCSQTLNHNVMYWYQQKSSQAPKLLFHYYDKDFNNEADTPDNFQSRRPNTSFCFLDIRSPGLGDTAMYLCATSRQTVYGYTFGSGTRLTVV.

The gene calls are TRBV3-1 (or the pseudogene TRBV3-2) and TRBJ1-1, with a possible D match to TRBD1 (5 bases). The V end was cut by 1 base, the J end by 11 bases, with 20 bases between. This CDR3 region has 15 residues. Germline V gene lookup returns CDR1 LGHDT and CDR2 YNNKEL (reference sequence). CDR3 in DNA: TGTGCCAGCAGCCAAGTGGGAGGGGCGGCGCGGGGGGCTTTCTTT. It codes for CASSQVGGAARGAFF.

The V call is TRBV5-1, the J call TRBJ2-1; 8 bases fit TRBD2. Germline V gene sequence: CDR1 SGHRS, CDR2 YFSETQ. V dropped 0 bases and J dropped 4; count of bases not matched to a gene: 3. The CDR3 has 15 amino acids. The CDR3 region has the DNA TGCGCCAGCAGCTTGGGAGGGACTAGTTACAATGAGCAGTTCTTC. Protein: CASSLGGTSYNEQFF.

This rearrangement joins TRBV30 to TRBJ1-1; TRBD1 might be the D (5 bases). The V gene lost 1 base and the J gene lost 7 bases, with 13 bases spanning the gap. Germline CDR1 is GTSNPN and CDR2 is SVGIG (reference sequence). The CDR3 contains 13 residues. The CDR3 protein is CAWSAQGPGEAFF. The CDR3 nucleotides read TGTGCCTGGAGTGCCCAGGGTCCGGGTGAAGCTTTCTTT.

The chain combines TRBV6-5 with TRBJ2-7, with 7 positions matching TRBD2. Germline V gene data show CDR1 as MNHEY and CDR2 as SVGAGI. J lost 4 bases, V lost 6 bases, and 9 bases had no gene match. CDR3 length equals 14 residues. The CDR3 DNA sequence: TGTGCCAGCAGGTACCCCGGGGGGAATTACGAGCAGTACTTC. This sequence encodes CASRYPGGNYEQYF.

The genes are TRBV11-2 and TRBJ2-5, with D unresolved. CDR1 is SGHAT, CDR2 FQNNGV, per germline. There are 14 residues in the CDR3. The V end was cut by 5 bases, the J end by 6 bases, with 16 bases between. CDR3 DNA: TGTGCCAGCAGCCCCGCCGGGTCCGGGCAGACCCAGTACTTC. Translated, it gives CASSPAGSGQTQYF.

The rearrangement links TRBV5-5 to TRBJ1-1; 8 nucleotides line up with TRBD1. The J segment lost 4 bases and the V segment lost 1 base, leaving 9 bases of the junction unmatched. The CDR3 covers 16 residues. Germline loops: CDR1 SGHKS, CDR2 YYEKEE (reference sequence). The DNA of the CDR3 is TGTGCCAGCAGCTTGCCCCTGACAGGGGCGGGCACTGAAGCTTTCTTT. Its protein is CASSLPLTGAGTEAFF.

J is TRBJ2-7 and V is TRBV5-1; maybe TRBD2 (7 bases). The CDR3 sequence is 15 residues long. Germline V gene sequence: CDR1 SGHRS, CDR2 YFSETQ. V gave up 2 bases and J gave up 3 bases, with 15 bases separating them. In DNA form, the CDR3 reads TGCGCCAGCAGCTTTACAGGGACTACAGACTACGAGCAGTACTTC. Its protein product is CASSFTGTTDYEQYF.

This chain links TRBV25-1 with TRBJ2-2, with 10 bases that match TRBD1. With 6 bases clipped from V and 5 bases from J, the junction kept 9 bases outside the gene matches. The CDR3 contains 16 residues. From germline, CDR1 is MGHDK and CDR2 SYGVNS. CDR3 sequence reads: CASSDSGQGITGELFF. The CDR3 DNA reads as TGTGCCAGCAGCGACTCGGGACAGGGGATTACCGGGGAGCTGTTTTTT.

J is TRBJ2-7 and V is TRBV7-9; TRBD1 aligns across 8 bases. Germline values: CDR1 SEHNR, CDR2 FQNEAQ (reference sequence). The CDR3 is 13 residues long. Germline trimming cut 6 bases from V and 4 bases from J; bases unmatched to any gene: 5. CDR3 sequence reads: CASSRTGRYEQYF. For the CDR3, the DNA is TGTGCCAGCAGTCGGACAGGGCGGTACGAGCAGTACTTC.

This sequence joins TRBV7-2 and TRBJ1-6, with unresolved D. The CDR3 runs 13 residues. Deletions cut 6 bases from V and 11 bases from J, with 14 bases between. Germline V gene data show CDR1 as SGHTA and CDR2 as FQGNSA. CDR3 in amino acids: CASRPLYGAPLHF. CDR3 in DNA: TGTGCCAGCAGACCCCTGTATGGTGCACCCCTCCACTTT.

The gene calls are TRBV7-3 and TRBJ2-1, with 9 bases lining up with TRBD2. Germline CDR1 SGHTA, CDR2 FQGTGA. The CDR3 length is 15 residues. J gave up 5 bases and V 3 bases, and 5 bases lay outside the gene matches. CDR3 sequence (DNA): TGTGCCAGCAGCTTCGGCGGGAGGGCCAACAATGAGCAGTTCTTC. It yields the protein CASSFGGRANNEQFF.

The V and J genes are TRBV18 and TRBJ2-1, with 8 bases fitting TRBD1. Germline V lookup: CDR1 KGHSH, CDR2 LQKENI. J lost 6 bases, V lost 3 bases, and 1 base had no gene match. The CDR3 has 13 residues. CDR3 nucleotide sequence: TGTGCCAGCTCACCTGACAGGGGCAATGAGCAGTTCTTC. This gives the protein CASSPDRGNEQFF.

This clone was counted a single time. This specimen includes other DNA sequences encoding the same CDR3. This CDR3 is CASSQGRGGYTF. In DNA form, the CDR3 reads TGTGCCAGCAGCCAAGGAAGGGGAGGCTACACCTTC. This chain connects TRBV3-1 (or the pseudogene TRBV3-2) to TRBJ1-2; D perhaps matches TRBD1 (5 bases). This CDR3 contains 12 residues. Germline loops: CDR1 LGHDT, CDR2 YNNKEL (reference sequence). V was cut by 1 base and J by 8 bases, with 8 bases left in between.

The CDR3 loop reads CASSPGVGTIKNEQFF. The CDR3 DNA reads as TGTGCCAGCAGCCCTGGTGTCGGGACAATAAAAAATGAGCAGTTCTTC. The chain has TRBV5-5 and TRBJ2-1, with D possibly matching TRBD1 (6 bases). From germline, CDR1 is SGHKS and CDR2 YYEKEE (reference sequence). V shed 4 bases and J shed 7 bases, with 21 bases lying between them. The CDR3 sequence is 16 residues long.